The T cell receptor (beta chain) described here comes from a study of naive and memory T cell subsets. This clonotype came up many times. Its target is not known. Broader study findings: Potentially, T cell activation and differentiation skew this RNA-based measurement.

V lost 4 bases and J lost 5, with 24 bases in between. The CDR3 length is 17 residues. CDR1 is SGDLS and CDR2 is YYNGEE in the germline V gene. Blood and skin TCR RNA was reverse transcribed with alpha and beta constant primers. Amplification of ligated cDNA took four PCR rounds with SP2 and nested alpha and beta constant primers. MiXCR, applied by TCRdb to the 5' RACE reads, yields one record per CDR3 protein. This sample has tens of thousands of distinct CDR3 sequences, with under 30% found just once. RNA was extracted from over 2 ml of whole blood of healthy adults. An oligonucleotide containing a UMI was ligated to the 3' end of TCR cDNA. Reverse transcription used DNase-treated unsorted total RNA, aiming for roughly 1 to 1,100 ng.

The TCR was taken from a female donor in good health. This chain connects TRBV9 to TRBJ1-1; tentatively, D is TRBD1 (6 bases). DNA for the CDR3: TGTGCCAGCAGCCCTACAGACAGGATCCTTCCTGGGACTGAAGCTTTCTTT. It is translated as CASSPTDRILPGTEAFF.